These 12 T cell receptor beta chains originate from one sample sequenced in a study of human T cells and chemical hapten exposure. TCRdb re-derived calls from the RACE reads in MiXCR, one entry per CDR3 protein. The sample has roughly 100,000 distinct CDR3 sequences; less than 40% are singletons. Stated time point: patch test 3, about 24 weeks after DPC sensitization. Stated treatment: therapeutic diphenylcyclopropenone sensitization with weekly scalp DPC. This sample comprised whole blood, obtained in connection with sensitization to the hapten diphenylcyclopropenone (DPC). The receptors come from a man aged 40-49 years with alopecia areata. Some clones in this sample may be carry-over from other donors' samples.

This clonotype was picked up many times. The V and J genes are TRBV4-3 and TRBJ2-3, with 10 bases lining up with TRBD1. V was pared by 0 bases and J by 6 bases, with 9 bases of the junction left unmatched. Germline V gene sequence: CDR1 LGHNA, CDR2 YSLEER. The CDR3 is made up of 17 amino acids. The CDR3 reads CASSQDAGQGWSDTQYF. The CDR3 DNA follows: TGCGCCAGCAGCCAAGATGCGGGACAGGGGTGGTCGGATACGCAGTATTTT.

This clonotype has only a few counts. The chain recombines TRBV5-6 with TRBJ2-3; D possibly corresponds to TRBD2 (6 bases). From germline, CDR1 is SGHDT and CDR2 YYEEEE. The CDR3 contains 15 residues. The V end was cut by 0 bases, the J end by 3 bases, with 11 bases between. The CDR3 is CASSLGGGGTDTQYF. Here the CDR3 DNA reads TGTGCCAGCAGCTTGGGGGGCGGAGGGACAGATACGCAGTATTTT.

The chain has TRBV6-5 and TRBJ2-7, with D tentatively TRBD1 or TRBD2 (5 bases each). The CDR3 loop spans 13 amino acids. Germline V CDR1 and CDR2: MNHEY, SVGAGI. The V end was cut by 5 bases, the J end by 3 bases, with 11 bases between. In nucleotides, the CDR3 is TGTGCCAGCAGTCGAAGCGGACACTACGAGCAGTACTTC. It codes for CASSRSGHYEQYF.

This clonotype has more than one count but fewer than ten. Its ends do not fully match the called genes, so a read error is possible. The chain combines TRBV6-2 or TRBV6-3 with TRBJ2-3; D uncertain. The CDR3 totals 13 residues. The germline gives CDR1 MNHEY, CDR2 SVGEGT. CDR3 DNA: TGTGCCGGCAGCGAGGATTGGGCAGATACGCAGTATTTT. As protein: CAGSEDWADTQYF.

This clonotype was counted a few times. V and J are TRBV4-1 and TRBJ2-3, with TRBD2 matching over 12 bases. Per germline, CDR1 MGHRA and CDR2 YSYEKL. Trimming removed 1 base from V and 3 bases from J; junction bases left unmatched: 5. The CDR3 runs 17 residues. This CDR3 is CASSQALAGGPTDTQYF. In DNA, the CDR3 is TGCGCCAGCAGCCAAGCCCTAGCGGGAGGGCCAACAGATACGCAGTATTTT.

The chain joins TRBV7-3 to TRBJ2-5, with 8 bases lining up with TRBD1. V was pared by 5 bases and J by 5 bases, with 10 bases of the junction left unmatched. In germline, CDR1 is SGHTA, CDR2 FQGTGA. The CDR3 sequence is 15 residues long. DNA of the CDR3: TGTGCCAGCAGCCCGGGGAACAGGGGGGTGGAGACCCAGTACTTC. It encodes CASSPGNRGVETQYF.

This clonotype was seen more than once but under ten times. This sequence joins TRBV29-1 and TRBJ1-2; possible D gene TRBD1, 5 bases. The CDR3 has 13 residues. The germline V and J ends were trimmed by 4 bases and 4 bases, with 13 bases remaining between them. CDR1 and CDR2 (germline): SQVTM, ANQGSEA. In nucleotides, the CDR3 is TGCAGCGTTGGACAGTCAACGGGCTATGGCTACACCTTC. This codes for CSVGQSTGYGYTF.

This clonotype was detected a few times. The chain carries TRBV6-5 and TRBJ2-7; a possible D gene is TRBD2 (5 bases). Germline loops: CDR1 MNHEY, CDR2 SVGAGI. V shed 6 bases and J shed 3 bases, with 12 bases lying between them. CDR3 length: 13 residues. This chain's CDR3 is CASRAAGDYEQYF. The DNA of the CDR3 is TGTGCCAGCAGGGCCGCCGGGGACTACGAGCAGTACTTC.

V usage is TRBV3-1 and J usage is TRBJ2-1; 10 nucleotides agree with TRBD2. Germline V gene lookup returns CDR1 LGHDT and CDR2 YNNKEL (reference sequence). This CDR3 contains 14 residues. J was trimmed by 9 bases and V by 10 bases; bases with no gene match: 12. The CDR3 spells CATSLGTSDGEQFF. For the CDR3, the DNA is TGTGCCACCTCACTCGGGACTAGCGACGGTGAGCAGTTCTTC.

This chain connects TRBV6-1 to TRBJ1-5; D is unresolved. There are 15 residues in the CDR3. Trimming removed 3 bases from V and 0 bases from J, with 9 bases in between. The germline V gene encodes CDR1 MNHNS and CDR2 SASEGT. CDR3 in DNA: TGTGCCAGCAGTGAGTCGACCTATAGCAATCAGCCCCAGCATTTT. It translates to CASSESTYSNQPQHF.

The rearrangement links TRBV5-1 to TRBJ2-7; D may be TRBD1 (5 bases). Trimming pared 0 bases from V and 1 base from J, leaving 8 bases between. The CDR3 loop spans 14 amino acids. Germline CDR1 reads SGHRS; CDR2 reads YFSETQ. CDR3 loop: CASSLASGSYEQYF. The CDR3 DNA follows: TGCGCCAGCAGCTTGGCCTCAGGGTCCTACGAGCAGTACTTC.

The V call is TRBV9, the J call TRBJ2-5; no clear D. This CDR3 is 11 amino acids long. Germline V gene data show CDR1 as SGDLS and CDR2 as YYNGEE. The germline V and J ends were trimmed by 4 bases and 5 bases, with 6 bases remaining between them. DNA for the CDR3: TGTGCCAGCAGCTCCTGGGAGACCCAGTACTTC. Protein product: CASSSWETQYF.